This T cell receptor beta chain originates from a study of memory CD4+ T cells and cytomegalovirus serostatus. V lost 5 bases and J lost 4, with 13 bases in between. The germline V gene has CDR1 SGHTA and CDR2 FQGNSA. The CDR3 has 14 amino acids. Clones were read by immunoSEQ multiplex PCR, and TCRdb kept only the in-frame ones, dropping some. The table includes under 45,000 clones, less than 80% detected once. The sort gate was single viable CD3+CD4+CD8-CD45RO+ cells for memory CD4+ T cells. The sample taken for sequencing was memory CD4+ T cells from blood. This chain joins TRBV7-2 and TRBJ2-3; possible D gene TRBD1, 6 bases. The TCR originated in an adult in good health and CMV-seronegative. CDR3: CASSVLRGADTQYF. The CDR3 DNA reads TGTGCCAGCAGCGTCCTCAGGGGCGCAGATACGCAGTATTTT.